Presented here are 10 T cell receptor beta chains from one specimen sequenced in a study of T cell responses to AZD1222 COVID-19 vaccine. Here immunoSEQ multiplex PCR was the method, and the copy in TCRdb shows in-frame clones only, minus some. This table holds 86,000 or so clones, around 83% found once. Sequenced material: peripheral blood, taken 28 days after the second AZD1222 dose. The receptors shown here come from an adult who received the AZD1222 COVID-19 vaccine.

As DNA, the CDR3 is TGTGCCAGCAGCCAAGATGGAGTTTGGAATGGAAACACCATATATTTT. Translated: CASSQDGVWNGNTIYF. J is TRBJ1-3 and V is TRBV14; no clear D. Germline V lookup: CDR1 SGHDN, CDR2 FVKESK. The CDR3 totals 16 residues. V was trimmed by 0 bases and J by 3 bases, leaving 12 bases between them.

The rearrangement links TRBV3-1 (or the pseudogene TRBV3-2) to TRBJ2-3, with TRBD2 identical over 8 bases. The germline V gene has CDR1 LGHDT and CDR2 YNNKEL (reference sequence). This CDR3 has 14 residues. Germline trimming cut 4 bases from V and 3 bases from J; bases unmatched to any gene: 3. In DNA form, the CDR3 reads TGTGCCAGCAGCCGGGGACTAGAAACAGATACGCAGTATTTT. Its protein product is CASSRGLETDTQYF.

This chain uses TRBV7-2 with TRBJ1-2; TRBD1 aligns across 7 bases. V was clipped by 4 bases and J by 6 bases; unmatched bases: 5. This CDR3 has 13 residues. CDR1 SGHTA and CDR2 FQGNSA come from the germline V gene. DNA for the CDR3: TGTGCCAGCAGCTCGACAGGGAGTCATGGCTACACCTTC. The encoded protein is CASSSTGSHGYTF.

CDR3 region: CAISTRAGDSPLHF. As DNA, the CDR3 is TGTGCCATCAGTACCCGGGCTGGGGATTCACCCCTCCACTTT. V is TRBV10-3 and J is TRBJ1-6; D unresolved. The germline gives CDR1 ENHRY, CDR2 SYGVKD. The CDR3 loop spans 14 amino acids. The V and J ends lost 5 bases and 8 bases respectively, with 13 bases between them.

This chain joins TRBV10-1 and TRBJ2-5, with TRBD2 as a possible D gene (6 bases). CDR1 and CDR2 from the germline V gene are WNHNN and SYGVQD (reference sequence). Trimming stripped 6 bases from V and 2 bases from J, with 16 bases between. The CDR3 consists of 15 residues. The CDR3 loop is CASSPIGAGQETQYF. As DNA, the CDR3 is TGCGCCAGCAGCCCCATCGGCGCGGGACAAGAGACCCAGTACTTC.

The sample holds one count of this clone. CDR3 region: CASLPRGRPSNSPLHF. The CDR3 nucleotides are TGTGCCAGCCTACCCCGGGGGCGCCCGTCTAATTCACCCCTCCACTTT. The V gene is TRBV2, the J gene TRBJ1-6, with D possibly matching TRBD1 (6 bases). Trimming cost V 8 bases and J 6 bases, with 20 bases left between them. The CDR3 consists of 16 residues. The V gene's germline CDR1 is SNHLY and CDR2 FYNNEI.

The rearrangement links TRBV5-8 to TRBJ2-5, with D perhaps matching TRBD2 (7 bases). The CDR3 runs 17 residues. Germline CDR1 SGHTS, CDR2 YDEGEE. The germline V and J ends were trimmed by 3 bases and 7 bases, with 25 bases remaining between them. CDR3 nucleotides: TGTGCCAGCAGCTGGAGGCGGGGGCGGGACTGGTCGGGGACCCAGTACTTC. Its translation is CASSWRRGRDWSGTQYF.

This clone has a handful of counts. The rearrangement joins TRBV30 to TRBJ2-7, with a weak D call TRBD1 (5 bases). Trimming removed 2 bases at V and 2 bases at J, with 16 bases between. Per germline, CDR1 GTSNPN and CDR2 SVGIG (reference sequence). The CDR3 totals 15 residues. The CDR3 DNA is TGTGCCTGGAGTTCTCTGGGGCGGTGGGCCTACGAGCAGTACTTC. The encoded protein is CAWSSLGRWAYEQYF.

The chain uses TRBV7-2 and TRBJ2-3; perhaps TRBD2 as D (6 bases). This CDR3 is built from 14 residues. From germline, CDR1 is SGHTA and CDR2 FQGNSA. Trimming removed 5 bases from V and 0 bases from J, with 9 bases in between. In DNA form, the CDR3 reads TGTGCCAGCAGCCAGGGACTCAGCACAGATACGCAGTATTTT. Translated, it gives CASSQGLSTDTQYF.

A few counts support this clone. The V and J genes are TRBV2 and TRBJ1-2; no clear D. This CDR3 region has 12 residues. CDR1 and CDR2 (germline): SNHLY, FYNNEI. V gave up 5 bases and J gave up 8 bases, with 12 bases separating them. CDR3 loop: CASSTPARGYTF. The CDR3 DNA reads TGTGCCAGCAGTACTCCTGCCCGAGGCTACACCTTC.